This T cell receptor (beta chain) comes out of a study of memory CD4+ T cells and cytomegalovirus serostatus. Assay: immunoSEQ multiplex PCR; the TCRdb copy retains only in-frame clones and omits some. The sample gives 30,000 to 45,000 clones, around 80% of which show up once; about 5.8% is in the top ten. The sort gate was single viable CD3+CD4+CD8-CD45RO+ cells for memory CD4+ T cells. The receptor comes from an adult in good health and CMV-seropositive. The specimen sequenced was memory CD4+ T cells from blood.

This CDR3 is CASSLVGYEQYF. Here the CDR3 DNA reads TGTGCCAGCAGCTTGGTAGGGTACGAGCAGTACTTC. The rearrangement links TRBV5-6 to TRBJ2-7; no clear D. CDR3 size: 12 residues. V was clipped by 0 bases and J by 4 bases, with 5 bases between them. Germline V gene data show CDR1 as SGHDT and CDR2 as YYEEEE.